This TCR beta chain derives from a study of cytotoxic CD8 clonotypes in ibrutinib-treated CLL. Across the study: Collecting the response samples happened after a median 12 months of treatment, with a range of 6 to 36. Points from the study as a whole: Rising at ibrutinib response, clonality subsequently fell back toward baseline at progression. Starting clonality was above that of age-matched healthy donors and tracked circulating CD8+ T-cell counts.

This clone is labeled as medium-sized (0.01 to 0.1%). Its target is not known. Target depth was 1 in 200,000 to 1 in 1 million T cells, about 10x per clonotype. The method was immunoSEQ multiplex PCR; TCRdb's version includes in-frame clones alone and lacks a portion of them. Found here are around 15,000 clones, approximately 58% of them singletons; the top ten hold 9.5% to 15%. Germline V gene data show CDR1 as SGHAT and CDR2 as FQNNGV. The CDR3 spans 11 residues. Trimming took 0 bases from V and 8 from J, leaving 2 bases between them. The chain combines TRBV11-2 with TRBJ2-1; D gene uncertain. The sequencing used PBMCs, collected before ibrutinib treatment. This TCR was recovered from a human donor with chronic lymphocytic leukemia. For the CDR3, the DNA is TGTGCCAGCAGCTTAGAGCATGAGCAGTTCTTC. It codes for CASSLEHEQFF.